This entry features one TCR beta chain sequence. The length of the CDR3 is 14 residues. Germline CDR1 ENHRY, CDR2 SYGVKD. V was shortened by 7 bases and J by 7 bases, with 17 bases between the two germline ends. These data originate in a study of blood T cell repertoires in COVID-19. Across the whole study: Sites in the United States, Italy and Spain provided acute and convalescent COVID-19 samples.

Sequencing was performed with immunoSEQ multiplex PCR; in TCRdb, only in-frame clones are kept and a portion is missing. Of 200,000 to 300,000 clones listed, approximately 88% were seen once; the top ten hold around 30%. V and J are TRBV10-3 and TRBJ2-1, with D perhaps TRBD2 (6 bases). The clonotype was recovered from a man aged 40-49 years with acute or convalescent COVID-19. Sequencing was done on a sample of peripheral blood. The CDR3 region has the DNA TGTGCCATCAAGCAGGGCCCCCGGGGGAATGAGCAGTTCTTC. It codes for CAIKQGPRGNEQFF.